Listed below are T cell receptor beta chains from one sample, sequenced in a study of identical twins. TCRdb used MiXCR to reprocess the 5' RACE reads, holding one entry per CDR3 protein. This table holds about 690,000 distinct CDR3 sequences, 6.1% found once. The sample taken for sequencing was naive T cells sorted from blood. These receptors all stem from a man between 18 and 29 years old in good health. Each CDR3 is given with its conserved first and last residue. A D gene is named only where the DNA matches it firmly. Rows give clone size only sometimes, using once, few, many, or a class for an expanded clone.

d_call j_call v_call cdr3_length clone_size cdr3_nt cdr3_aa
- TRBJ1-6 TRBV30 14 - TGTGCCTGGACCGCCCGGACCCCGGCGTTGGCCCTCCACTTT CAWTARTPALALHF
- TRBJ1-1 TRBV29-1 11 many TGCAGCGTTGAAATCGGGGGTGAAGCTTTCTTT CSVEIGGEAFF
TRBD1 TRBJ2-2 TRBV3-1 16 - TGTGCCAGCAGCCATTCCGAGACAGGGAGACTGGGGGAGCTGTTTTTT CASSHSETGRLGELFF
- TRBJ2-1 TRBV11-1 18 many TGTGCCAGCAGCTTAGCGACTAGGGCGGGCCCTACCTACAATGAGCAGTTCTTC CASSLATRAGPTYNEQFF
- TRBJ1-1 TRBV6-1 14 - TGTGCCAGCAGCAAGCGGGGGGCGCAGACTGAAGCTTTCTTT CASSKRGAQTEAFF
TRBD1 TRBJ1-1 TRBV28 15 - TGTGCCAGCCAACAGGGGGCTGTTTGGAACACTGAAGCTTTCTTT CASQQGAVWNTEAFF
TRBD2 TRBJ2-2 TRBV5-1 15 few TGCGCCAGCAGCCAACGGGAGGGCCGGGCCGGGGAGCTGTTTTTT CASSQREGRAGELFF
- TRBJ2-2 TRBV18 18 many TGTGCCAGCTCACCGACTAGTCCGTCAAGTCTATACACCGGGGAGCTGTTTTTT CASSPTSPSSLYTGELFF
- TRBJ2-7 TRBV21-1 18 few TGTGCCAGCGTCCACAAACCAGCGGGTCAGCTAAGCTCCTACGAGCAGTACTTC CASVHKPAGQLSSYEQYF
TRBD2 TRBJ2-1 TRBV27 17 - TGTGCCAGCAGTGATCCCGGGACTAGCACCTCCTACAATGAGCAGTTCTTC CASSDPGTSTSYNEQFF
- TRBJ2-1 TRBV24-1 13 many TGTGCCACCAGTGATGGAGCGGGCAATGAGCAGTTCTTC CATSDGAGNEQFF
- TRBJ2-7 TRBV28 12 - TGTGCCAGCAGTTTACCCCTTTTGGGGCAGTACTTC CASSLPLLGQYF
TRBD1 TRBJ2-2 TRBV30 15 few TGTGCCTGGAGACCGGGACAGCTGAACACCGGGGAGCTGTTTTTT CAWRPGQLNTGELFF
TRBD1 TRBJ2-3 TRBV11-3 14 many TGTGCCAGCAGCGCCGGACAGGGCTCAGATACGCAGTATTTT CASSAGQGSDTQYF
TRBD1 TRBJ2-1 TRBV5-1 14 many TGTGCCAGCAGTTTGGACAGGTCCTACAATGAGCAGTTCTTC CASSLDRSYNEQFF
TRBD2 TRBJ2-4 TRBV7-8 16 - TGTGCCAGCAGCTTCGGACTAGCGGGAGGCACAAACATTCAGTACTTC CASSFGLAGGTNIQYF
- TRBJ2-7 TRBV5-5 13 many TGTGCCAGCAGCAGGGACACGTACTACGAGCAGTACTTC CASSRDTYYEQYF
- TRBJ1-4 TRBV20-1 14 many TGCAGTGCTAGAGACAGGGGTCGGGGTGAAAAACTGTTTTTT CSARDRGRGEKLFF
TRBD1 TRBJ2-1 TRBV20-1 16 many TGCAGTGCTAGACACCGACAGGGGATGCCCTACAATGAGCAGTTCTTC CSARHRQGMPYNEQFF
TRBD2 TRBJ2-3 TRBV4-1 15 - TGCGCCAGCAGCGAGGTAGCGGGAAGCCCAGATACGCAGTATTTT CASSEVAGSPDTQYF
TRBD1 TRBJ2-2 TRBV18 15 - TGTGCCAGCTCATACCGACAGGGGAACACCGGGGAGCTGTTTTTT CASSYRQGNTGELFF
TRBD1 TRBJ2-1 TRBV29-1 14 - TGCAGCGCCAACGGACAGGGGTTTTACAATGAGCAGTTCTTC CSANGQGFYNEQFF
- TRBJ2-1 TRBV4-2 15 - TGTGCCAGCAGCCAAGTAGTCGGACTCCCTGGGGAGCAGTTCTTC CASSQVVGLPGEQFF
- TRBJ2-7 TRBV18 15 many TGTGCCAGCTCACCCCGGCAGGGTGGGTCCTACGAGCAGTACTTC CASSPRQGGSYEQYF
- TRBJ2-2 TRBV29-1 14 few TGCAGCGTTGTTGCCCAGACGAACACCGGGGAGCTGTTTTTT CSVVAQTNTGELFF
- TRBJ1-1 TRBV12-3/TRBV12-4 16 many TGTGCCAGCAGCCCCTCCTCGTGGGGGTCGAACACTGAAGCTTTCTTT CASSPSSWGSNTEAFF
- TRBJ2-2 TRBV7-6 14 - TGTGCCAGCAGGGAAGAACTTTCCACCGGGGAGCTGTTTTTT CASREELSTGELFF
- TRBJ1-6 TRBV10-3 14 - TGTGCCATCAGTGAGTCGGCTTGGTTTTCACCCCTCCACTTT CAISESAWFSPLHF
TRBD2 TRBJ2-7 TRBV10-3 14 many TGTGCCATCAGTGGACTAGCGGGAGAAAACGAGCAGTACTTC CAISGLAGENEQYF
TRBD1 TRBJ2-5 TRBV20-1 14 many TGCAGTGCTTTACAGGGGGCTCACCAAGAGACCCAGTACTTC CSALQGAHQETQYF
- TRBJ2-1 TRBV29-1 12 many TGCAGCGTCAAATCCAGTCTCAATGAGCAGTTCTTC CSVKSSLNEQFF
- TRBJ2-7 TRBV4-3 15 many TGCGCCAGCAGCCAAGACGGGGCCAGGGTTTTCGAGCAGTACTTC CASSQDGARVFEQYF
- TRBJ2-5 TRBV19 14 few TGTGCCAGTAGTACCCGAGGTAGGAGGGAGACCCAGTACTTC CASSTRGRRETQYF
- TRBJ2-1 TRBV4-3 14 few TGCGCCAGCAGCCAAGATATGTGGGTAAATGAGCAGTTCTTC CASSQDMWVNEQFF
- TRBJ1-4 TRBV29-1 16 many TGCAGCGTTGAAATGGGTTCACCGGCAACTAATGAAAAACTGTTTTTT CSVEMGSPATNEKLFF
TRBD2 TRBJ2-1 TRBV28 14 few TGTGCCACCGGAGCGGGAGGGCCCTACAATGAGCAGTTCTTC CATGAGGPYNEQFF
- TRBJ2-1 TRBV10-3 13 many TGTGCCATCAGATCACAGGATAACAATGAGCAGTTCTTC CAIRSQDNNEQFF
TRBD2 TRBJ2-1 TRBV15 18 few TGTGCCACCAGCATCAAGCAACCGGGACTACCTATTTACAATGAGCAGTTCTTC CATSIKQPGLPIYNEQFF
- TRBJ1-3 TRBV7-6 15 many TGTGCCAGCAGCGTAGGGTCGGTCTCTGGAAACACCATATATTTT CASSVGSVSGNTIYF
- TRBJ2-1 TRBV20-1 16 many TGCAGTGCAGAACTGACTACCGCAAGCTCCTACAATGAGCAGTTCTTC CSAELTTASSYNEQFF
TRBD1 TRBJ2-5 TRBV20-1 12 - TGCAGTGCTAAGACAGGGCTAGAGACCCAGTACTTC CSAKTGLETQYF
TRBD1 TRBJ1-2 TRBV24-1 18 - TGTGCCACCAGTGATGACCACCCTCTGACAGGGGGCATCTATGGCTACACCTTC CATSDDHPLTGGIYGYTF
- TRBJ2-7 TRBV5-1 16 - TGCGCCAGCAGCCCCAGGGGGGGCAAGGGGAGGTACGAGCAGTACTTC CASSPRGGKGRYEQYF
- TRBJ2-6 TRBV18 17 few TGTGCCAGCTCGTCCCTGGCCCTGGGAACTGGGGCCAACGTCCTGACTTTC CASSSLALGTGANVLTF
TRBD2 TRBJ2-7 TRBV4-3 15 many TGCGCCAGCAGCCAGCTAGCGGGAATCTCCTACGAGCAGTACTTC CASSQLAGISYEQYF